This T cell receptor (beta chain) stems from a study of lymphopenia after photon versus proton radiotherapy. This table comes from immunoSEQ multiplex PCR, and its TCRdb copy is limited to in-frame clones, with some not included. The table records about 6,100 clones, 91% of them present only once. As for this clone: What it binds is not known.

Study-level results: Photon-treated patients lost naive T cells and TCR diversity; proton-treated stayed stable. After lymphocyte nadir, photon-treated repertoires showed oligoclonal expansion, especially CD8+ Temra. In patients who died, overall survival fell as post-nadir TCR diversity dropped more. Only patients who died were analyzed for survival; proton advantage is unproven.

With 5 bases removed from V and 8 bases from J, the gap between germline ends came to 15 bases. Germline CDR1 is SEHNR and CDR2 is FQNEAQ (reference sequence). This CDR3 spans 13 amino acids. V usage is TRBV7-9 and J usage is TRBJ1-2; D is undetermined. The specimen comprised peripheral blood, sampled from a patient treated with photon-based radiotherapy. This clonotype was sampled from a man aged 55 to 69 with cholangiocarcinoma. CDR3 in amino acids: CASSTQGSGGYTF. Here the CDR3 DNA reads TGTGCCAGCAGCACGCAAGGGTCTGGGGGCTACACCTTC.